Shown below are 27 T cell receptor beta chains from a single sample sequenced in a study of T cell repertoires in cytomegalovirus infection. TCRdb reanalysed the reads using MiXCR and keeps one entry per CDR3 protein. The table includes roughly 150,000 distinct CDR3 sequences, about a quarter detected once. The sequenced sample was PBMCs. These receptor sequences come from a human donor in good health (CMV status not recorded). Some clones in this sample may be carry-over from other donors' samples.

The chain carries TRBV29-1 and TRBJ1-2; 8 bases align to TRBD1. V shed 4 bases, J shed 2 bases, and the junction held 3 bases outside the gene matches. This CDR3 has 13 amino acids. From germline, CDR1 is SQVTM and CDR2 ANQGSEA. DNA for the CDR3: TGCAGCGTTGCGGCAGGGGGCAACTATGGCTACACCTTC. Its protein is CSVAAGGNYGYTF.

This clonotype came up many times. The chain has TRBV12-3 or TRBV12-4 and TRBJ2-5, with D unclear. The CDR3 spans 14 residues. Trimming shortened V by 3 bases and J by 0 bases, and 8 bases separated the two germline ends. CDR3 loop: CASSLGWNQETQYF. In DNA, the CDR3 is TGTGCCAGCAGTTTGGGGTGGAACCAAGAGACCCAGTACTTC.

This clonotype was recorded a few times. The CDR3 bases are TGTGCCATCGGCAGGGGCCTTCATAATTCACCCCTCCACTTT. As protein: CAIGRGLHNSPLHF. J is TRBJ1-6 and V is TRBV15, with D possibly matching TRBD1 (6 bases). Trimming took 10 bases from V and 5 from J, leaving 15 bases between them. This CDR3 has 14 amino acids. From germline, CDR1 is LNHNV and CDR2 YYDKDF (reference sequence).

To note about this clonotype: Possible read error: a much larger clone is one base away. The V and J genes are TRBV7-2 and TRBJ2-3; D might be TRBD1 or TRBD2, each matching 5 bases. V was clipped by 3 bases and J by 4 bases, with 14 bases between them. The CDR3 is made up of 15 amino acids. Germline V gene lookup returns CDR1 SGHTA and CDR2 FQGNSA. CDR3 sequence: CASSFDWGSSDTQYF. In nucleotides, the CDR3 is TGTGCCAGCAGCTTCGACTGGGGGAGTTCAGATACGCAGTATTTT.

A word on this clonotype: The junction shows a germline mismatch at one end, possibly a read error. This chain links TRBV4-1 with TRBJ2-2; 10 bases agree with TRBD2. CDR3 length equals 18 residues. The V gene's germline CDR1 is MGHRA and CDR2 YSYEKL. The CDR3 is CASRQVIAGGTNTGELFF. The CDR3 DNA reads TGCGCCAGCCGCCAAGTCATAGCGGGAGGCACGAACACCGGGGAGCTGTTTTTT.

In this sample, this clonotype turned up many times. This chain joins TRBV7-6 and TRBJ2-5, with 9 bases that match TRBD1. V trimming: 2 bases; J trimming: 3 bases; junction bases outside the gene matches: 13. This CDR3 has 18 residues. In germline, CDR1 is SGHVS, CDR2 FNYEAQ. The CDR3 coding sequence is TGTGCCAGCAGCTTAATCCCCGGGACAGGGAGGACCGAAGAGACCCAGTACTTC. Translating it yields CASSLIPGTGRTEETQYF.

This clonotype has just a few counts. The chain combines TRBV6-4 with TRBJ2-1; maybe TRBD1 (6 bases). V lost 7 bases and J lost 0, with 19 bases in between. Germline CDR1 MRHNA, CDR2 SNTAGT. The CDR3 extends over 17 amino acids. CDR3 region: CASNKGHLESSYNEQFF. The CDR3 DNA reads TGTGCCAGCAATAAGGGACACCTAGAGAGCTCCTACAATGAGCAGTTCTTC.

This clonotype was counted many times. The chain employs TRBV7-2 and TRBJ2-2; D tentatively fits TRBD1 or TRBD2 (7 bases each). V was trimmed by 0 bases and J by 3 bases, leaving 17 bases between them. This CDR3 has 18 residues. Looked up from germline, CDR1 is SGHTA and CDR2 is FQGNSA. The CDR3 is CASSLAQGGGRYTGELFF. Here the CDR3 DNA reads TGTGCCAGCAGCTTAGCGCAGGGGGGGGGGCGCTACACCGGGGAGCTGTTTTTT.

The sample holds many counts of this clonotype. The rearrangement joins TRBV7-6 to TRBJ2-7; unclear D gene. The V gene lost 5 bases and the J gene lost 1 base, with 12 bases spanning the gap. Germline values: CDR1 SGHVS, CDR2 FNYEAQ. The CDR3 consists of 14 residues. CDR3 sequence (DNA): TGTGCCAGCAGCCCCCTAGAAGGATCCTACGAGCAGTACTTC. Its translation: CASSPLEGSYEQYF.

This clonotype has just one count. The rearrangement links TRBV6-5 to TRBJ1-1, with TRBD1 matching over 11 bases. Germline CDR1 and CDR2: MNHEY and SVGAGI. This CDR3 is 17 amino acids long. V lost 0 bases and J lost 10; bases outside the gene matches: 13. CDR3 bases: TGTGCCAGCAGTTACTCGACGACCCTCGGGACAGGGGGGCGAGCTTTCTTT. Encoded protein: CASSYSTTLGTGGRAFF.

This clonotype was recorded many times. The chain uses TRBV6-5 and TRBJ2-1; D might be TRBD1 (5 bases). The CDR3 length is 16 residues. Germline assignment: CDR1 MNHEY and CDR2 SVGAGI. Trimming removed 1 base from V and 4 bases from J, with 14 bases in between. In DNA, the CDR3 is TGTGCCAGCAGTTACTTAAGGGGTGGAAGGTACAATGAGCAGTTCTTC. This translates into CASSYLRGGRYNEQFF.

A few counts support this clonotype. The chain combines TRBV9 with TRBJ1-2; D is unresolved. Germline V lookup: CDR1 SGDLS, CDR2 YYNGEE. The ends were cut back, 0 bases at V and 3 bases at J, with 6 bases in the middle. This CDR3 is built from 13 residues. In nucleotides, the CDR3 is TGTGCCAGCAGCGTAGCCGGGGACTATGGCTACACCTTC. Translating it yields CASSVAGDYGYTF.

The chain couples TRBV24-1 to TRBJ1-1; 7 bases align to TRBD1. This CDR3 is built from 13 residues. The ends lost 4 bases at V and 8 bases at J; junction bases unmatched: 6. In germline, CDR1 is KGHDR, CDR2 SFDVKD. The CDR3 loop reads CATSDPDRREAFF. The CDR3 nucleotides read TGTGCCACCAGTGACCCGGACAGGAGGGAAGCTTTCTTT.

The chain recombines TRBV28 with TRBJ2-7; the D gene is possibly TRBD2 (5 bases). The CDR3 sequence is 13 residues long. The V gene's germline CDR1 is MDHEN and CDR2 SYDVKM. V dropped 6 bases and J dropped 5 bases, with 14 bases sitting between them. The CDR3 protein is CASSLYGVHEQYF. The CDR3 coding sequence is TGTGCCAGCAGCCTATACGGGGTCCACGAGCAGTACTTC.

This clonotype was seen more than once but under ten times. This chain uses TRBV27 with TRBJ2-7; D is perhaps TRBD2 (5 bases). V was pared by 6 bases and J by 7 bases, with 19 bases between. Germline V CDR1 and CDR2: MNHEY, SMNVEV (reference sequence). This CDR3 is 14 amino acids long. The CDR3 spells CASRQLVRVEEQYF. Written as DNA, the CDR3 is TGTGCCAGCAGGCAGCTAGTGAGGGTGGAGGAGCAGTACTTC.

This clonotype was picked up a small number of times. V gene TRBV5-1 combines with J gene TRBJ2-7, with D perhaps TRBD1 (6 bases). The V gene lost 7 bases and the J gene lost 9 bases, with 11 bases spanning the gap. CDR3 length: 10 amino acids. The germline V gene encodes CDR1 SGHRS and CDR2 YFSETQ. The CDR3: CASCLGGQYF. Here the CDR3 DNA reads TGCGCCAGCTGCCTAGGGGGGCAGTACTTC. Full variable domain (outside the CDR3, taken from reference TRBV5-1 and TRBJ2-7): KAGVTQTPRYLIKTRGQQVTLSCSPISGHRSVSWYQQTPGQGLQFLFEYFSETQRNKGNFPGRFSGRQFSNSRSEMNVSTLELGDSALYLCASCLGGQYFGPGTRLTVT.

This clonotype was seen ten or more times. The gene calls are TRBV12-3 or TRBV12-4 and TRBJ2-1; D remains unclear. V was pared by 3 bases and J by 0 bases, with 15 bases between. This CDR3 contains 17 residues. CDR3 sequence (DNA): TGTGCCAGCAGTTTCACCCTTCGGGCTGACTCCTACAATGAGCAGTTCTTC. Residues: CASSFTLRADSYNEQFF.

In DNA form, the CDR3 reads TGTGCCAGCAGCGTAGGGGGGGCCCGAGAGACCCAGTACTTC. Translation: CASSVGGARETQYF. The chain links TRBV9 to TRBJ2-5; the D gene could be TRBD1 or TRBD2 (6 bases each). The V end lost 0 bases, the J end lost 4 bases, and 10 bases lay between the germline ends. The germline V gene has CDR1 SGDLS and CDR2 YYNGEE. There are 14 residues in the CDR3.

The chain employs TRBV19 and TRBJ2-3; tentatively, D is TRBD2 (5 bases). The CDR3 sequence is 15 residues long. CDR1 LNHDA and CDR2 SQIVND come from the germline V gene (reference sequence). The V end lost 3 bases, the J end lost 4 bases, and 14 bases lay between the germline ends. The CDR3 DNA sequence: TGTGCCAGTAGTATGCTAGGCGGGTACGCAGATACGCAGTATTTT. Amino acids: CASSMLGGYADTQYF.

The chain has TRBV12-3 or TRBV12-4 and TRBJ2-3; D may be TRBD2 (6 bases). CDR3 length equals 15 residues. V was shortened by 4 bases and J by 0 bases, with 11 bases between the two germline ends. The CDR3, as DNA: TGTGCCAGCAGTTCAGGAGGGCTTAGCACAGATACGCAGTATTTT. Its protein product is CASSSGGLSTDTQYF.

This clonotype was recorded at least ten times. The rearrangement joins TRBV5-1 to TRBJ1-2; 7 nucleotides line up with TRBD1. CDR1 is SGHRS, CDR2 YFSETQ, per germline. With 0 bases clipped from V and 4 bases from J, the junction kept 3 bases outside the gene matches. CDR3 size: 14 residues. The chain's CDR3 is CASSLEGTAYGYTF. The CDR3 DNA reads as TGCGCCAGCAGCTTGGAGGGGACAGCCTATGGCTACACCTTC.

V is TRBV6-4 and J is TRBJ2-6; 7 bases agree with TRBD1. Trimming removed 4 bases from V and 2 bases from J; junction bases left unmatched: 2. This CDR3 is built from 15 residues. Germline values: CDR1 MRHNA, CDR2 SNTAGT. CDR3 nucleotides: TGTGCCAGCAGTGCAGACAGGGCTGGGGCCAACGTCCTGACTTTC. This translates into CASSADRAGANVLTF.

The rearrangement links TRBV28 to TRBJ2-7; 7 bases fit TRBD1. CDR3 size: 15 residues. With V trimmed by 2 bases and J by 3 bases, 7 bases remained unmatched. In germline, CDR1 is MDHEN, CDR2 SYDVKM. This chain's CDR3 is CASSLGDSSFYEQYF. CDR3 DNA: TGTGCCAGCAGTTTAGGGGACAGTAGCTTCTACGAGCAGTACTTC.

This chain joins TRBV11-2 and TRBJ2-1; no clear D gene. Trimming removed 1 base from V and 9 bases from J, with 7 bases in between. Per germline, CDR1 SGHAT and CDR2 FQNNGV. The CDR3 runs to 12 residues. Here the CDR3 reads CASSLGGTEQFF. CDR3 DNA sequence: TGTGCCAGCAGCTTAGGCGGAACTGAGCAGTTCTTC.

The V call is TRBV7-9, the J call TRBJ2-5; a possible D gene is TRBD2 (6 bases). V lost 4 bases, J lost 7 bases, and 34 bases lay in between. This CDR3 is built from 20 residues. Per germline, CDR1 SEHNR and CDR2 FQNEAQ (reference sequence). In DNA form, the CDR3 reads TGTGCCAGCAGCTCCGCCGAACAAACACTAGCATCTTCGGGTCGTGGGACCCAGTACTTC. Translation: CASSSAEQTLASSGRGTQYF.

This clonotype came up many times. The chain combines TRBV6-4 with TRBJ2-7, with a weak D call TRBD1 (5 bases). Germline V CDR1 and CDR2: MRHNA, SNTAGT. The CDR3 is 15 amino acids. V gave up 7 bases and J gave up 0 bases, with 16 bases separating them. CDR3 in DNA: TGTGCCAGCATCCCTCCCCAGGGTATCTCCTACGAGCAGTACTTC. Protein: CASIPPQGISYEQYF.

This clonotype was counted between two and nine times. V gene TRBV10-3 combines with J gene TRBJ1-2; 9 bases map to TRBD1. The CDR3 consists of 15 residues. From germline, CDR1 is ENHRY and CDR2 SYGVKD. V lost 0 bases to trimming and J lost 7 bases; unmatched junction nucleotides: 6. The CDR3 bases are TGTGCCATCAGTGAGTCGGACAGGGGCGCCGGTGGCTACACCTTC. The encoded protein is CAISESDRGAGGYTF.